The entry that follows covers one T cell receptor (beta chain) sequence. Repeated repertoire sampling spanned the course of chemoradiotherapy. Germline CDR1 SNHLY, CDR2 FYNNEI. V was shortened by 5 bases and J by 4 bases, with 15 bases between the two germline ends. The CDR3 runs to 14 residues. The data were produced by immunoSEQ multiplex PCR, yet TCRdb's version contains in-frame clones alone and is incomplete. The sample holds approximately 9,000 clones, 84% seen once. This entry comes from a study of chemoradiotherapy in HPV16-positive cancers. Study in general: Candidate HPV-specific T-cell clones and common TCR motifs came from functional assays in a couple of HPV16-positive patients.

The TCR was taken from a human donor with HPV-associated anogenital cancer. The V and J genes are TRBV2 and TRBJ2-7; D is possibly TRBD1 (6 bases). Specimen: blood, collected from a patient who underwent chemoradiotherapy. CDR3 in amino acids: CASSYRDTFYEQYF. CDR3 nucleotide sequence: TGTGCCAGCAGTTACCGGGACACATTTTACGAGCAGTACTTC.